This TCR beta chain was identified in a study of blood T cell repertoires in COVID-19 (dated by TCRdb to 2020 to 2022). With regard to the full study: Samples covering the acute and convalescent phases of COVID-19 were provided by collaborators in the United States, Italy and Spain. The prospective study material was composed of cDNA or gDNA derived from T cells, B-cell-depleted T cells, or PBMCs. The dataset comprised deeply sampled blood TCRbeta repertoires from subjects exposed to, actively infected with, or recovered from COVID-19. The repertoires were made available in a free public database intended to serve as a resource for research on the immune response to SARS-CoV-2. Samples came from the ongoing ImmuneRACE study (first 160 participants) plus 1,254 subjects from 6 global collaborators. The sample metadata nearly always contained a de-identified subject ID, COVID-19 status, age in years and sex. HLA class I and class II types, where available, came from metadata supplied by the sample provider rather than from assay-based typing. The paper's findings and limits, for the study overall: Clinical and demographic metadata were provided uncurated, with the amount varying by source and participant.

The germline V gene (reference sequence) gives CDR1 as SGHKS and CDR2 as YYEKEE. The CDR3, cysteine through phenylalanine, is 13 amino acids long. CDR3 DNA only is kept here, 39 bases in frame from base 1. A distance of 11 bases separates the germline ends of V and J, which lose 4 bases and 4 bases respectively. TCRbeta CDR3 regions were amplified from genomic DNA by means of the immunoSEQ Assay, a bias-controlled multiplex PCR. The original methods were these. Within the assay, amplification of reference gene primers was used to estimate how many nucleated cells each sample contained. To quantify the absolute abundance of each unique TCRbeta CDR3 rearrangement, sequence reads were collapsed and filtered. For each sample, productive Simpson clonality was calculated by taking the square root of Simpson's diversity index across productive rearrangements. In TCRdb, the immuneACCESS table is reduced to in-frame sequences with V and J assigned. These tables do not hold every clone; where another copy was compared, an unresolved V gene accounts for under half, and the others remain unexplained. V, J and clone size reflect that table, while D and trimming were determined from the DNA. In this sample the table shows over 250,000 clones, more than 70% of which occur a single time. Of the sample, approximately 5.3% falls within the top ten clones.

Participants in the prospective study were enrolled through a virtual design, were aged about 18 to 90 years, and lived in approximately 25 United States geographic areas. In the prospective study, participants were assigned to cohorts based on the clinical history participants reported in a screening survey and a study questionnaire. For ImmuneRACE Cohort 3, a participant was defined as recovered based on two consecutive negative NP/OP PCR tests, clearance by a healthcare professional, or resolution of symptoms. In the prospective study, mobile phlebotomists collected whole blood, serum and a nasopharyngeal or oropharyngeal swab from each participant. Participants in the prospective study had the option to provide additional blood draws and questionnaires over an approximately 2-month period. Before DNA extraction, prospective study blood samples were shipped either frozen or at room temperature.

Concerning this clone itself: It has no known antigen specificity. There are no base qualities to consult, and no much larger clone falls within one base.

The chain couples TRBV5-5 to TRBJ1-2; the D gene assignment is ambiguous. This receptor was taken from a woman younger than 45 who had recovered from COVID-19. Sequencing input: PBMCs or T cells enriched from blood (not recorded which). This receptor carries the CDR3 CASSPGSFYGYTF. In nucleotide form, the sequence is TGTGCCAGCAGCCCCGGGTCCTTCTATGGCTACACCTTC.